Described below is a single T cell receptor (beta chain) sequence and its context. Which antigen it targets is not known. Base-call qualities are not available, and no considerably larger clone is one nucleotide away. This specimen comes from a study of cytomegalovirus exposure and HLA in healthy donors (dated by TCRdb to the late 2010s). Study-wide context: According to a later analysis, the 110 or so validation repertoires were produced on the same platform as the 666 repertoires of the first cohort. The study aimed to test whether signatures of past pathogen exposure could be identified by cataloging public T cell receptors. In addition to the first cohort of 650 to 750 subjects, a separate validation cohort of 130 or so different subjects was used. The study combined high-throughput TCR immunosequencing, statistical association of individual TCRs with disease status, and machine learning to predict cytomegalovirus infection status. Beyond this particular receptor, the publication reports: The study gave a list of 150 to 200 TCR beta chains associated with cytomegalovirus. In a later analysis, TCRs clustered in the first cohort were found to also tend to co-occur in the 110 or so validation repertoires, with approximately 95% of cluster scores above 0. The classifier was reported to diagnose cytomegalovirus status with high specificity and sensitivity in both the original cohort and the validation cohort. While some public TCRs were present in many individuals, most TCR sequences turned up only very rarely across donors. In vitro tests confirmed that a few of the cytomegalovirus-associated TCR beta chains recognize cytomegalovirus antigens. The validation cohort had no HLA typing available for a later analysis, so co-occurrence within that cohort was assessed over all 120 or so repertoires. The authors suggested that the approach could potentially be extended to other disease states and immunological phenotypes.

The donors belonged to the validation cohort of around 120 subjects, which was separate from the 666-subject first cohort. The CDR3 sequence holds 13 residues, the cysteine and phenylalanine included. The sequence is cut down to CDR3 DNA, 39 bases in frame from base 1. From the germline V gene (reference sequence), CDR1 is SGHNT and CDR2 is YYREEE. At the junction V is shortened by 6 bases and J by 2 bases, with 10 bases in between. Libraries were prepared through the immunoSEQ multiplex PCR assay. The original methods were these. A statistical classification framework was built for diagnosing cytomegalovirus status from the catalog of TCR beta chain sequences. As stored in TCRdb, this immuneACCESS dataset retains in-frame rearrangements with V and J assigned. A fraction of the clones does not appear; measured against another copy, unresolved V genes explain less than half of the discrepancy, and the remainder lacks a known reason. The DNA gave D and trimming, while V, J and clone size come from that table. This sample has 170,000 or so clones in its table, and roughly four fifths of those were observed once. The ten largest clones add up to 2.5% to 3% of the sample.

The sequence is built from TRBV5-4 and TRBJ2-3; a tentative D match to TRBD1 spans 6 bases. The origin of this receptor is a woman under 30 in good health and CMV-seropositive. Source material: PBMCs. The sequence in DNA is TGTGCCAGCATGGCAGGGGACACAGATACGCAGTATTTT. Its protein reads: CASMAGDTDTQYF.